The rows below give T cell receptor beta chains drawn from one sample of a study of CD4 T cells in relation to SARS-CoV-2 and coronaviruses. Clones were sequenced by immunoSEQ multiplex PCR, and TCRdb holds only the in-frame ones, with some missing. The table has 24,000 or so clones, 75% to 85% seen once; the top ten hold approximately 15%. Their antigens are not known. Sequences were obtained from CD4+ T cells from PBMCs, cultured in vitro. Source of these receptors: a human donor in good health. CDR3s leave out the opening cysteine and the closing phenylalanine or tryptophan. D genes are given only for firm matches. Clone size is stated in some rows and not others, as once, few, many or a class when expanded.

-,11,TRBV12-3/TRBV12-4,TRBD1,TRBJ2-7,ASREQGAYEQY
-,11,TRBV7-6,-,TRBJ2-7,ASSSVGGSATS
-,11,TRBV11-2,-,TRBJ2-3,ASSLDISDTQY
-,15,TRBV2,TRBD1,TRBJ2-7,ASRYKKSGTGGDEQY
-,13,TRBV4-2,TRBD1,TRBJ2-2,ASSPRTGNTGELF
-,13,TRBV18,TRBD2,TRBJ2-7,ASSPLGEGSYEQY
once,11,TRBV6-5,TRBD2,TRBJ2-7,ASKSGLNYEQY
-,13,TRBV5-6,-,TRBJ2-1,ASSFVGGRVNEQF
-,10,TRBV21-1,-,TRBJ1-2,ASSSGSYGYT
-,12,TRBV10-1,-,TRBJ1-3,ASSDSARGNTIY
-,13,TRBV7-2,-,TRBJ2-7,ASSLYPGQTYEQY
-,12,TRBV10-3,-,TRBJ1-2,AISVGVPSRGYT
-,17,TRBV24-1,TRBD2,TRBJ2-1,ATSAEGGTSGSSYNEQF
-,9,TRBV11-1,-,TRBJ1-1,ASSNSMAAF
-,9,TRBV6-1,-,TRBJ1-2,ASTGLGGYT
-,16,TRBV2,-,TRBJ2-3,ASTPYKLALGGTDTQY
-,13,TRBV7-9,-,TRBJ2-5,ASSLPTGNAETQY
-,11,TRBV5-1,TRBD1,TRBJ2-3,ASRGQGVGTQY
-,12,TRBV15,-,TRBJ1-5,ATSRDRGYQPQH
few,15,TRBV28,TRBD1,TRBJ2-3,ASSLSGTGGFTDTQY
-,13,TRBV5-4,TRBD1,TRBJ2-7,ASSSFRGRMNEQY
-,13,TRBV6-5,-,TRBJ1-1,ASSYWGDGETEAF
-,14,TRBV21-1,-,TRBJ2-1,ASSNRDSDSYNEQF
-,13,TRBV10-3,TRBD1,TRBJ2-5,AISESRTGQETQY
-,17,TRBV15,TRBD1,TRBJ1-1,ATSREGGTGGPLIPKAF
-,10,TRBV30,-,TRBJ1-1,AWSTANTEAF
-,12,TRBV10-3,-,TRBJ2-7,AISVSGNSYEQY
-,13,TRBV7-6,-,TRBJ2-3,ASSFGSGVGDTQY
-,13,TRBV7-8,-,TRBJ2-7,ASSLDSGTSYEQY
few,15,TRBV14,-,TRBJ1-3,ASSPLGGAAGGNTIY
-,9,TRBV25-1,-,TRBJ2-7,ASSVWYEQY
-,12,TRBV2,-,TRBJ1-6,ASSEGQLNSPLH